The present entry profiles one T cell receptor (beta chain) with its context. The sample originates from a study of blood T cell repertoires in COVID-19. Whole-study context: COVID-19 samples, acute and convalescent, were from the United States, Italy and Spain.

Data came from immunoSEQ multiplex PCR; TCRdb stores just in-frame clones and leaves some out. In the table there are 90,000 to 110,000 clones, roughly 83% of which are singletons. This clonotype originated in a woman between 55 and 75 years old with acute or convalescent COVID-19. Sequenced input: peripheral blood.

This CDR3 reads CAWRGQANYGYTF. The DNA for the CDR3 is TGTGCCTGGAGGGGACAGGCTAACTATGGCTACACCTTC. V usage is TRBV30 and J usage is TRBJ1-2; 8 nucleotides agree with TRBD1. Germline V gene sequence: CDR1 GTSNPN, CDR2 SVGIG (reference sequence). V shed 3 bases, J shed 0 bases, and the junction held 0 bases outside the gene matches. This CDR3 comprises 13 residues.